The present TCR beta chain was sequenced within a study of T-cell memory formation after mild COVID-19. Whole-study findings and limits: The study found balanced CD4/CD8 in clones contracting day 15 to 85 and a CD4+ lean in later expanders. There were some responding clones in pre-infection memory, which suggested that cross-reactive memory had joined. The authors left the SARS-CoV-2 specificity of second-wave clones peaking on day 37 unconfirmed.

A remark on this clonotype: Its antigen is currently unknown.

The V end was cut by 2 bases, the J end by 5 bases, with 11 bases between. From germline, CDR1 is SGHNT and CDR2 YYREEE (reference sequence). CDR3 length: 14 residues. 5'RACE primed from the constant segment yielded TCR alpha and TCR beta cDNA libraries bearing sample barcodes and UMIs. One entry per CDR3 protein, called by TCRdb with MiXCR from the 5' RACE reads. The table lists hundreds of thousands of distinct CDR3 sequences, about a fifth of them singletons, with approximately 8.4% in the top ten. The receptor was derived from an adult woman who had mild COVID-19 (a few samples of this study predate the infection). Cell type and time point are not known. The chain recombines TRBV5-4 with TRBJ2-1, with D perhaps matching TRBD1 or TRBD2 (5 bases each). Sequenced input: PBMCs or a T cell subset sorted from them (not recorded which). CDR3 residues: CASSFRDGNNEQFF. CDR3 DNA: TGTGCCAGCAGCTTCCGGGACGGAAACAATGAGCAGTTCTTC.